Listed here are 10 T cell receptor beta chains from one sample, sequenced in a study of T cell repertoires in cytomegalovirus infection. A single record per CDR3 protein comes from TCRdb applying MiXCR to the reads. The sample shows around 300,000 distinct CDR3 sequences, more than 9% of them seen only once. Source material: PBMCs. Receptors originate from a human donor in good health (CMV status not recorded). Some clones in this sample may be carry-over from other donors' samples.

This clonotype came up many times. This chain links TRBV7-8 with TRBJ2-7, with 9 nucleotides matching TRBD2. The germline V gene has CDR1 SGHVS and CDR2 FQNEAQ. The trim removed 3 bases at V and 3 bases at J, leaving 3 bases unmatched. The CDR3 is made up of 14 amino acids. The CDR3 region is CASSFSGSVYEQYF. CDR3 DNA sequence: TGTGCCAGCAGCTTTAGCGGGAGTGTCTACGAGCAGTACTTC.

This clonotype was observed a handful of times. The CDR3 DNA is TGTGCCATCAGTGGAGCGGGAGGGCCCAAGGAAGAGACCCAGTACTTC. As protein: CAISGAGGPKEETQYF. The rearrangement joins TRBV10-3 to TRBJ2-5; TRBD2 aligns across 10 bases. This CDR3 is 16 amino acids long. Germline CDR1 and CDR2: ENHRY and SYGVKD. With 4 bases clipped from V and 3 bases from J, the junction kept 8 bases outside the gene matches.

The CDR3 loop is CSARVTAGGPRDETQYF. In nucleotides, the CDR3 is TGCAGTGCTAGAGTAACAGCGGGGGGGCCCCGAGATGAGACCCAGTACTTC. The V and J genes are TRBV20-1 and TRBJ2-5; 10 positions agree with TRBD2. Per germline, CDR1 DFQATT and CDR2 SNEGSKA (reference sequence). Germline trimming cut 1 base from V and 5 bases from J; bases unmatched to any gene: 13. The CDR3 extends over 17 amino acids.

This clonotype has a handful of counts. The V gene is TRBV20-1, the J gene TRBJ1-1, with TRBD1 as a possible D gene (5 bases). Deletions cut 2 bases from V and 3 bases from J, with 13 bases between. Germline loops: CDR1 DFQATT, CDR2 SNEGSKA (reference sequence). The CDR3 sequence is 14 residues long. The CDR3 DNA follows: TGCAGTGCTAGACGGGCGGGGCTGGACACTGAAGCTTTCTTT. Protein product: CSARRAGLDTEAFF.

This chain's CDR3 is CASSPRLAVYEQYF. CDR3 nucleotides: TGTGCCAGCAGTCCCCGACTAGCGGTCTACGAGCAGTACTTC. The rearrangement uses TRBV27 and TRBJ2-7; the match to TRBD2 covers 9 bases. V lost 5 bases and J lost 3; bases outside the gene matches: 5. Germline assignment: CDR1 MNHEY and CDR2 SMNVEV (reference sequence). The CDR3 totals 14 residues.

The chain combines TRBV7-6 with TRBJ2-6; 7 bases are shared with TRBD2. J gave up 0 bases and V 4 bases, and 9 bases lay outside the gene matches. The CDR3 has 18 amino acids. Germline values: CDR1 SGHVS, CDR2 FNYEAQ. Here the CDR3 DNA reads TGTGCCAGCAGCTCTTTCACCCCGGGAGGCTCTGGGGCCAACGTCCTGACTTTC. Encoded protein: CASSSFTPGGSGANVLTF. The full variable domain, its missing parts supplied by reference TRBV7-6 and TRBJ2-6, is GAGVSQSPRYKVTKRGQDVALRCDPISGHVSLYWYRQALGQGPEFLTYFNYEAQQDKSGLPNDRFSAERPEGSISTLTIQRTEQRDSAMYRCASSSFTPGGSGANVLTFGAGSRLTVL.

This clonotype was seen many times. This chain links TRBV4-1 with TRBJ1-5; a possible D gene is TRBD1 (5 bases). Germline V gene lookup returns CDR1 MGHRA and CDR2 YSYEKL. The CDR3 runs 15 residues. V dropped 1 base and J dropped 5 bases, with 12 bases sitting between them. Written as DNA, the CDR3 is TGCGCCAGCAGCCAAGCAGGGCTCTTGGATCAGCCCCAGCATTTT. The encoded protein is CASSQAGLLDQPQHF.

In its sample, this clonotype was seen many times. The V call is TRBV7-2, the J call TRBJ2-3; D call uncertain. There are 13 residues in the CDR3. V dropped 4 bases and J dropped 1 base, with 6 bases sitting between them. The germline CDR1 and CDR2 sequences are SGHTA and FQGNSA. This chain's CDR3 is CASSWSGTDTQYF. In nucleotides, the CDR3 is TGTGCCAGCAGCTGGTCGGGCACAGATACGCAGTATTTT.

The CDR3 DNA follows: TGCAGTGCTAGAGGTCGGGGCACCGTAAAGATGAACACTGAAGCTTTCTTT. This sequence encodes CSARGRGTVKMNTEAFF. V usage is TRBV20-1 and J usage is TRBJ1-1, with D perhaps TRBD1 (5 bases). The CDR3 covers 17 residues. The ends were cut back, 1 base at V and 0 bases at J, with 18 bases in the middle. Per the germline V gene, CDR1 is DFQATT and CDR2 is SNEGSKA (reference sequence).

V usage is TRBV5-1 and J usage is TRBJ2-1, with D tentatively TRBD1 or TRBD2 (6 bases each). The CDR3 has 15 amino acids. V lost 2 bases and J 5 bases, leaving 14 bases between the germline ends. Germline V CDR1 and CDR2: SGHRS, YFSETQ. The CDR3 loop is CASSFLGAGNNEQFF. The DNA of the CDR3 is TGCGCCAGCAGCTTCCTGGGGGCGGGGAACAATGAGCAGTTCTTC.